This T cell receptor (beta chain) stems from a study of cytomegalovirus exposure and HLA in healthy donors. This table comes from immunoSEQ multiplex PCR, and its TCRdb copy is limited to in-frame clones, with some not included. The repertoire has some 140,000 clones, 75% to 90% of them found once; the top ten carry 20% to 25%. J gave up 8 bases and V 6 bases, and 6 bases lay outside the gene matches. In germline, CDR1 is GTSNPN, CDR2 SVGIG (reference sequence). This CDR3 comprises 11 residues. Remarks on this clone: Its antigen is not known.

Findings of the study overall: A list of 164 TCR beta chains associated with cytomegalovirus was given.

V usage is TRBV30 and J usage is TRBJ1-2; 7 nucleotides align to TRBD1. This sequence was found in a man aged 18-30 years in good health and CMV-seropositive. The material sequenced was PBMCs. This CDR3 is CACGTVPGYTF. CDR3 bases: TGTGCCTGCGGGACAGTCCCCGGCTACACCTTC.